These T cell receptor beta chains were read from a single sample in a study of radiotherapy plus CTLA-4 blockade in lung cancer. Method: immunoSEQ multiplex PCR; TCRdb's copy keeps in-frame clones and lacks some. The sample shows around 72,000 clones, approximately 80% of them seen only once. The sequencing used peripheral blood, collected from a patient treated with radiotherapy plus ipilimumab. The receptors were sampled from a human donor with non-small cell lung cancer who had a complete response to radiotherapy plus ipilimumab. Both conserved end residues are part of each CDR3. D genes are given only for firm matches. A row's size may be missing; if present it is once, few, many or a size class.

CDR3aa	CDR3nt	d_gene	v_gene	abundance	j_gene
CASGRQFGEDTQYF	TGCGCCAGCGGTCGACAGTTCGGTGAAGATACGCAGTATTTT	.	TRBV5-1	.	TRBJ2-3
CASSPAGMGPLHF	TGTGCCAGCAGCCCGGCCGGTATGGGGCCCCTCCACTTT	.	TRBV7-9	.	TRBJ1-6
CASSRPRDLNEKLFF	TGTGCCAGCAGTCGACCCCGGGATCTGAATGAAAAACTGTTTTTT	.	TRBV28	few	TRBJ1-4
CASSPQQGDGETQYF	TGTGCCAGCTCACCACAACAGGGAGACGGCGAGACCCAGTACTTC	.	TRBV18	.	TRBJ2-5
CASSPPGANVLTF	TGTGCCAGCAGTCCTCCCGGGGCCAACGTCCTGACTTTC	.	TRBV6-5	.	TRBJ2-6
CASSQDWDRGGETQYF	TGCGCCAGCAGCCAAGATTGGGACAGGGGGGGAGAGACCCAGTACTTC	TRBD1	TRBV4-3	.	TRBJ2-5
CASSQVAWNSPAKNIQYF	TGCGCCAGCAGCCAAGTGGCGTGGAATAGCCCGGCCAAAAACATTCAGTACTTC	.	TRBV4-1	.	TRBJ2-4
CASTQDRGETQYF	TGTGCCAGCACCCAGGACAGGGGAGAGACCCAGTACTTC	TRBD1	TRBV2	.	TRBJ2-5
CASSQGPGTGDSEAFF	TGCGCCAGCAGCCAAGGTCCCGGGACAGGGGATTCTGAAGCTTTCTTT	TRBD1	TRBV4-3	.	TRBJ1-1
CATSREVQGLAGGNTGELFF	TGTGCCACCAGCAGAGAGGTCCAGGGGTTAGCGGGAGGAAACACCGGGGAGCTGTTTTTT	TRBD2	TRBV15	once	TRBJ2-2
CASSLGTVSTDTQYF	TGTGCCAGCAGCCTCGGGACAGTTAGCACAGATACGCAGTATTTT	TRBD1	TRBV5-6	.	TRBJ2-3
CASSIGGGETQYF	TGTGCCAGTAGTATCGGAGGGGGCGAGACCCAGTACTTC	.	TRBV19	.	TRBJ2-5
CASSNQGLRNIYNEQFF	TGCGCCAGCAGCAACCAGGGACTCCGAAACATCTACAATGAGCAGTTCTTC	.	TRBV4-3	.	TRBJ2-1
CASSHRGLGAEAFF	TGTGCCAGCAGCCACAGGGGGTTGGGGGCTGAAGCTTTCTTT	TRBD1	TRBV7-9	.	TRBJ1-1
CASSLAGQYNEQFF	TGTGCCAGCAGCTTGGCGGGACAGTACAATGAGCAGTTCTTC	.	TRBV7-6	.	TRBJ2-1
CAWSDKYSGANVLTF	TGTGCCTGGAGCGATAAATACTCTGGGGCCAACGTCCTGACTTTC	.	TRBV30	.	TRBJ2-6
CASGSEGDQPQHF	TGTGCTAGTGGTTCGGAGGGGGATCAGCCCCAGCATTTT	.	TRBV12-5	.	TRBJ1-5
CASSPLGTGEEQYF	TGTGCCAGCTCACCCCTAGGGACAGGGGAAGAGCAGTACTTC	TRBD1	TRBV18	.	TRBJ2-7
CASSLVAGNSYNEQFF	TGTGCCAGCAGCTTAGTAGCGGGGAACTCCTACAATGAGCAGTTCTTC	TRBD2	TRBV7-2	.	TRBJ2-1
CASSPPLVGLDATNEKLFF	TGTGCCAGCAGCCCCCCCCTTGTGGGGCTTGATGCAACTAATGAAAAACTGTTTTTT	.	TRBV7-9	.	TRBJ1-4
CASTMGRVNEQFF	TGTGCCAGCACTATGGGACGTGTCAATGAGCAGTTCTTC	.	TRBV6-6	.	TRBJ2-1
CASSLAGLNTEAFF	TGTGCCAGCAGTTTGGCTGGTTTGAACACTGAAGCTTTCTTT	.	TRBV6-1	.	TRBJ1-1
CASSPRQALLGNTIYF	TGTGCCAGCAGCCCGAGACAGGCCCTCTTGGGAAACACCATATATTTT	.	TRBV7-6	few	TRBJ1-3
CASSPGRVGLNEQFF	TGCGCCAGCAGTCCCGGAAGAGTGGGTTTGAATGAGCAGTTCTTC	.	TRBV10-1	.	TRBJ2-1
CASSEARAIPSNIQYF	TGTGCCAGCAGTGAAGCGCGGGCGATTCCTTCAAACATTCAGTACTTC	.	TRBV2	.	TRBJ2-4
CASSLVLGTGELFF	TGTGCCAGCAGCTTAGTTCTCGGAACCGGGGAGCTGTTTTTT	.	TRBV11-2	.	TRBJ2-2
CASSTSAGGNYGYTF	TGTGCCAGCAGCACGTCAGCGGGGGGCAACTATGGCTACACCTTC	.	TRBV6-5	once	TRBJ1-2
CASSPTETQYF	TGTGCCAGCAGCCCCACGGAGACCCAGTACTTC	.	TRBV11-2	few	TRBJ2-5
CASSLSSVYGYTF	TGCGCCAGCAGCTTGTCATCGGTTTATGGCTACACCTTC	.	TRBV5-1	.	TRBJ1-2
CASSFTTDTQYF	TGTGCCAGCAGTTTCACTACAGATACGCAGTATTTT	.	TRBV27	.	TRBJ2-3
CASSRQQNTEAFF	TGTGCTAGCAGCCGACAGCAAAACACTGAAGCTTTCTTT	.	TRBV7-7	.	TRBJ1-1
CASSLGQSYTGELFF	TGTGCCAGCAGTTTAGGGCAGAGCTACACCGGGGAGCTGTTTTTT	.	TRBV27	.	TRBJ2-2
CASSLPLAANNEQFF	TGTGCCAGCAGCTTACCACTAGCGGCGAACAATGAGCAGTTCTTC	TRBD2	TRBV7-2	.	TRBJ2-1
CSVEEVAVENQYF	TGCAGCGTTGAAGAGGTGGCAGTCGAGAACCAGTACTTC	.	TRBV29-1	.	TRBJ2-5
CASSGDRGHSNEQFF	TGCGCCAGCAGCGGCGACAGGGGGCATAGCAATGAGCAGTTCTTC	TRBD1	TRBV10-1	.	TRBJ2-1
CASRRTTGGNQQTQYF	TGTGCCAGCAGACGCACAACGGGGGGCAATCAACAGACCCAGTACTTC	.	TRBV19	.	TRBJ2-5
CASSLDVRETGELFF	TGTGCCAGCAGCTTAGACGTGAGGGAGACCGGGGAGCTGTTTTTT	.	TRBV11-2	.	TRBJ2-2
CASSNRRYNEQFF	TGTGCCAGCAGTAACAGGAGGTACAATGAGCAGTTCTTC	.	TRBV6-5	few	TRBJ2-1
CASSLVRRVGTGELFF	TGTGCCAGCAGCTTAGTCCGAAGGGTGGGCACCGGGGAGCTGTTTTTT	.	TRBV7-2	once	TRBJ2-2
CASSQDWGPTNYGYTF	TGCGCCAGCAGCCAAGACTGGGGCCCTACTAACTATGGCTACACCTTC	.	TRBV4-3	few	TRBJ1-2
CATSRDVPRDRNHSPLHF	TGTGCCACCAGCAGAGATGTCCCAAGGGACAGGAACCATTCACCCCTCCACTTT	TRBD1	TRBV15	.	TRBJ1-6
CASRRTSMVNTEAFF	TGTGCCAGCAGGCGTACCTCGATGGTGAACACTGAAGCTTTCTTT	.	TRBV6-5	few	TRBJ1-1
CASSGYPLGNEQFF	TGCGCCAGCTCGGGCTACCCTCTGGGGAATGAGCAGTTCTTC	.	TRBV5-1	.	TRBJ2-1
CASSYSHGQGNKGYTF	TGTGCCAGCAGTTACTCCCATGGACAGGGTAATAAGGGCTACACCTTC	TRBD1	TRBV6-6	once	TRBJ1-2
CASSPSPLRMRQTKNIQYF	TGTGCCAGCAGCCCCAGTCCCCTTAGGATGCGGCAGACCAAAAACATTCAGTACTTC	.	TRBV7-2	.	TRBJ2-4
CAWGTKRQRRTDTQYF	TGTGCCTGGGGTACCAAAAGACAGCGACGCACAGATACGCAGTATTTT	.	TRBV30	.	TRBJ2-3
CASSLERGTWAEQFF	TGTGCCAGCAGCTTAGAGCGGGGGACTTGGGCTGAGCAGTTCTTC	TRBD2	TRBV5-6	few	TRBJ2-1
CASSGRTGFRETQYF	TGTGCCAGCAGCGGGCGGACAGGGTTTAGGGAGACCCAGTACTTC	TRBD1	TRBV11-3	.	TRBJ2-5
CASSFGYGVQETQYF	TGCGCCAGCAGCTTCGGGTACGGGGTACAAGAGACCCAGTACTTC	.	TRBV5-1	once	TRBJ2-5
CASSPPGGGGGPHQPQHF	TGTGCCAGCTCACCACCGGGAGGAGGAGGGGGTCCTCATCAGCCCCAGCATTTT	.	TRBV18	.	TRBJ1-5
CASSLQGRDEKLFF	TGCGCCAGCAGCCTACAGGGTAGGGATGAAAAACTGTTTTTT	.	TRBV4-3	few	TRBJ1-4
CASSEQGTTQETQYF	TGTGCCAGCAGTGAGCAAGGGACCACTCAAGAGACCCAGTACTTC	.	TRBV2	.	TRBJ2-5
CATGGEWATPDTQYF	TGTGCCACCGGTGGCGAGTGGGCAACCCCAGATACGCAGTATTTT	.	TRBV19	few	TRBJ2-3
CASSGWTENTEAFF	TGTGCCAGCAGCGGCTGGACAGAGAACACTGAAGCTTTCTTT	.	TRBV7-2	few	TRBJ1-1